Below are 15 T cell receptor beta chains sequenced from a single sample in a study of beta chain features in type 1 diabetes. Regarding the study as a whole: Moderate yet significant TCRB CDR3 shortening was seen in Type 1 diabetes patients in all four CD4+ subsets.

These TCRs are of unknown antigen specificity. Sequenced material consisted of expressed TCRB transcripts (all of the isolated RNA was reverse transcribed). The assay was immunoSEQ multiplex PCR, and TCRdb's table has in-frame clones only and misses some. The sample carries more than 300,000 clones, around an eighth recorded once. Material for sequencing was naive CD4+ T cells from blood. Source of these receptors: a woman aged 18-29 years with type 1 diabetes.

This clone was counted between two and nine times. The V call is TRBV7-2, the J call TRBJ2-7; D might be TRBD1 (6 bases). Germline V gives CDR1 SGHTA, CDR2 FQGNSA. V was clipped by 0 bases and J by 2 bases, with 11 bases between them. The CDR3 totals 15 residues. In nucleotides, the CDR3 is TGTGCCAGCAGCTTAGCGGGACAAGTCACCTACGAGCAGTACTTC. Protein product: CASSLAGQVTYEQYF.

The V gene is TRBV7-2, the J gene TRBJ2-3; 8 bases are a match to TRBD2. CDR1 and CDR2 (germline): SGHTA, FQGNSA. Trimming cost V 3 bases and J 5 bases; bases outside gene matches: 4. The CDR3 is made up of 14 amino acids. CDR3 DNA sequence: TGTGCCAGCAGCTTTTCGGGAGGGAGAGATACGCAGTATTTT. Its translation: CASSFSGGRDTQYF.

This sequence joins TRBV5-4 and TRBJ2-7, with 10 positions matching TRBD1. V shed 4 bases and J 4 bases; nucleotides not matched to a gene: 14. The CDR3 has 17 residues. CDR1 and CDR2 (germline): SGHNT, YYREEE (reference sequence). The chain's CDR3 is CASSPKSGQGTPYEQYF. As DNA, the CDR3 is TGTGCCAGCAGCCCGAAATCGGGACAGGGGACCCCTTACGAGCAGTACTTC.

The chain combines TRBV10-3 with TRBJ2-5; 7 nucleotides match TRBD1. The CDR3 contains 15 residues. The V gene's germline CDR1 is ENHRY and CDR2 SYGVKD. With 3 bases clipped from V and 2 bases from J, the junction kept 6 bases outside the gene matches. DNA of the CDR3: TGTGCCATCAGTGACCAGACAGGGCCACAAGAGACCCAGTACTTC. It specifies CAISDQTGPQETQYF.

Notes on this clone: Other DNA sequences within the sample encode an identical CDR3. V and J are TRBV5-6 and TRBJ1-2; D is uncertain. The CDR3 runs to 12 residues. The ends were cut back, 1 base at V and 4 bases at J, with 5 bases in the middle. Germline-derived CDR1 and CDR2 are SGHDT and YYEEEE. CDR3 in DNA: TGTGCCAGCAGCTTGTCGGGCTATGGCTACACCTTC. Translation gives CASSLSGYGYTF.

The rearrangement links TRBV12-5 to TRBJ2-3; D gene ambiguous. Germline CDR1 LGHNT, CDR2 FRNRAP. Between the trimmed V and J ends, which lost 1 base and 6 bases, there was a span of 11 bases. The CDR3 is made up of 14 amino acids. The CDR3: CASGLAGLSDTQYF. The CDR3 DNA is TGTGCTAGTGGTTTGGCTGGGCTTTCGGATACGCAGTATTTT. Variable domain in full (rest from reference TRBV12-5 and TRBJ2-3): DARVTQTPRHKVTEMGQEVTMRCQPILGHNTVFWYRQTMMQGLELLAYFRNRAPLDDSGMPKDRFSAEMPDATLATLKIQPSEPRDSAVYFCASGLAGLSDTQYFGPGTRLTVL.

The chain couples TRBV30 to TRBJ2-3, with a tentative D call TRBD1 (6 bases). From germline, CDR1 is GTSNPN and CDR2 SVGIG (reference sequence). V was clipped by 0 bases and J by 8 bases, with 12 bases between them. The CDR3 runs 13 residues. The CDR3 nucleotides read TGTGCCTGGAGTGTAAAAACAGGGACTACGCAGTATTTT. Its translation is CAWSVKTGTTQYF.

This clone was observed a few times. The chain has TRBV30 and TRBJ2-1, with D unclear. This CDR3 has 16 residues. Per the germline V gene, CDR1 is GTSNPN and CDR2 is SVGIG (reference sequence). V was shortened by 1 base and J by 2 bases, with 15 bases between the two germline ends. The CDR3, as DNA: TGTGCCTGGAGTGGCGGTAGCTCACTACCCTACAATGAGCAGTTCTTC. Protein sequence: CAWSGGSSLPYNEQFF.

The chain has TRBV7-9 and TRBJ2-3, with D possibly TRBD1 on 5 matching bases. The ends were cut back, 2 bases at V and 10 bases at J, with 10 bases in the middle. This CDR3 spans 12 amino acids. Germline CDR1 and CDR2: SEHNR and FQNEAQ (reference sequence). CDR3 region: CASSLTTESQYF. The CDR3 nucleotides are TGTGCCAGCAGCTTAACGACAGAATCGCAGTATTTT.

This clone was detected a few times. The rearrangement links TRBV4-1 to TRBJ1-2; perhaps TRBD1 as D (5 bases). This CDR3 spans 14 amino acids. Trimming stripped 0 bases from V and 4 bases from J, with 9 bases between. From germline, CDR1 is MGHRA and CDR2 YSYEKL. CDR3 bases: TGCGCCAGCAGCCAAGAAGGGGCAGTCTATGGCTACACCTTC. Amino acid sequence: CASSQEGAVYGYTF.

The chain recombines TRBV27 with TRBJ1-6; a weak D match, TRBD1 (5 bases). V lost 3 bases, J lost 7 bases, and 13 bases lay in between. Germline V CDR1 and CDR2: MNHEY, SMNVEV (reference sequence). This CDR3 is built from 15 residues. The DNA for the CDR3 is TGTGCCAGCAGTTTCGTAGGGGTTGGCAATTCACCCCTCCACTTT. Translating gives CASSFVGVGNSPLHF.

This clone appeared a few times. V is TRBV30 and J is TRBJ2-3, with D possibly being TRBD1 (5 bases). This CDR3 has 14 amino acids. Between the trimmed V and J ends, which lost 0 bases and 6 bases, there was a span of 13 bases. Germline CDR1 reads GTSNPN; CDR2 reads SVGIG (reference sequence). CDR3 in DNA: TGTGCCTGGAGTGTAGGTCAGGGTCAGGATACGCAGTATTTT. Translation gives CAWSVGQGQDTQYF. Complete variable domain (other parts from reference TRBV30 and TRBJ2-3): SQTIHQWPATLVQPVGSPLSLECTVEGTSNPNLYWYRQAAGRGLQLLFYSVGIGQISSEVPQNLSASRPQDRQFILSSKKLLLSDSGFYLCAWSVGQGQDTQYFGPGTRLTVL.

This clone was counted between two and nine times. The chain recombines TRBV4-3 with TRBJ1-3; weak D call: TRBD1 (6 bases). Germline V gene data show CDR1 as LGHNA and CDR2 as YSLEER. This CDR3 spans 15 amino acids. Trimming took off 7 bases at V and 4 bases at J, with 17 bases between the two ends. The CDR3 DNA reads as TGCGCCAGCACCCGGGACACCGAGTACGGAAACACCATATATTTT. Amino acid sequence: CASTRDTEYGNTIYF.

The V call is TRBV4-3, the J call TRBJ1-2; D gene uncertain. The germline CDR1 and CDR2 sequences are LGHNA and YSLEER. The CDR3 is 13 residues long. Trimming stripped 1 base from V and 4 bases from J, with 7 bases between. The CDR3: CASSQVLFYGYTF. The CDR3 coding sequence is TGCGCCAGCAGCCAAGTTCTGTTCTATGGCTACACCTTC.

This clone appeared a few times. The rearrangement joins TRBV7-2 to TRBJ1-2, with D perhaps TRBD1 (6 bases). V lost 1 base, J lost 7 bases, and 19 bases lay in between. The CDR3 is made up of 16 amino acids. In germline, CDR1 is SGHTA, CDR2 FQGNSA. The CDR3 protein is CASSLGRFGGHRGYTF. The CDR3 DNA follows: TGTGCCAGCAGCTTAGGACGTTTCGGGGGGCATCGTGGCTACACCTTC.